This T cell receptor beta chain is from a study of shared clonotypes between healthy human individuals. Germline CDR1 SGHTA, CDR2 FQGNSA. V lost 0 bases and J 3 bases, leaving 7 bases between the germline ends. The CDR3 extends over 14 amino acids. Clones were sequenced by immunoSEQ multiplex PCR, and TCRdb holds only the in-frame ones, with some missing. Of 2 million to 3 million clones in the sample, more than 85% are singletons; the top ten hold approximately 0.36%. The V call is TRBV7-2, the J call TRBJ2-3; no clear D gene. This clonotype was obtained from a man aged 18-30 years in good health. Some clones in this sample may be carry-over from other donors' samples. The sample consisted of naive CD4+ T cells from PBMCs. Sample subset: CD45RA+ positively selected. CDR3 region: CASSLARPTDTQYF. CDR3 DNA: TGTGCCAGCAGCTTAGCGCGTCCAACAGATACGCAGTATTTT.